Described below is a single T cell receptor beta chain sequence and its context. Its matching antigen is unknown. This sample is part of a study of cytomegalovirus exposure and HLA in healthy donors. General observations from the study: Productive rates of about 87% or about 30% were seen for most TCR beta V segments in an earlier analysis. TRBV6-2, TRBV6-3 and some other V segments were excluded as indistinguishable.

13 Jbeta primers and 60 Vbeta primers were used for the PCR. The protocol was immunoSEQ multiplex PCR, while the TCRdb copy is restricted to in-frame clones and leaves out a portion. The sample yields 90,000 to 100,000 clones, roughly 70% seen once. V was shortened by 0 bases and J by 0 bases, with 13 bases between the two germline ends. The V gene's germline CDR1 is SGDLS and CDR2 YYNGEE. This CDR3 contains 17 residues. Material for sequencing was PBMCs. V is TRBV9 and J is TRBJ1-3; D not resolved. This receptor was identified in a man in his fifties in good health and CMV-seronegative. The CDR3 reads CASSVEVQVISGNTIYF. The CDR3 coding sequence is TGTGCCAGCAGCGTAGAGGTCCAGGTAATCTCTGGAAACACCATATATTTT.